This T cell receptor beta chain was obtained from a study of PD-1 blockade in mismatch repair-deficient tumors. Broader study findings: After pembrolizumab, tumor-resident clones rose rapidly, then generally contracted before radiologic responses.

Sequenced by immunoSEQ multiplex PCR; TCRdb stores in-frame clones only, minus some. The sample records more than 90,000 clones, roughly 80% being singletons. Note on this clone: The antigen remains undetermined.

CDR3 length equals 16 residues. Germline CDR1 and CDR2: SGHVS and FQNEAQ. The V gene end was trimmed by 4 bases and the J gene end by 1 base; junction bases not matched to a gene: 9. The sequences come from peripheral blood, collected 60 weeks after starting pembrolizumab. This TCR derives from an adult with mismatch repair-deficient cancer. This rearrangement joins TRBV7-8 to TRBJ1-2; 7 positions agree with TRBD1. The CDR3 bases are TGTGCCAGCAGCTCAAGAACAGGGGCTGTTAACTATGGCTACACCTTC. Protein product: CASSSRTGAVNYGYTF.